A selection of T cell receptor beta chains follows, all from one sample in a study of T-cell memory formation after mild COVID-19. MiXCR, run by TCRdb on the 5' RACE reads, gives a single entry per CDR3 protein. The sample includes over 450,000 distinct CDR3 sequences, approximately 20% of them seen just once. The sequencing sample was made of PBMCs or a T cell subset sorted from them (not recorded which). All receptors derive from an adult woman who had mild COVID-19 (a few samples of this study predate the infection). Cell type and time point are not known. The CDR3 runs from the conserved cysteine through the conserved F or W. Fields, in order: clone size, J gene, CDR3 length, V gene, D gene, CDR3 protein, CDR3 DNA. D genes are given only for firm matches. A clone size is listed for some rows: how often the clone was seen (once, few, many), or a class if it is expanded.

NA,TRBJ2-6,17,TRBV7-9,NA,CASSLGGLPSRTNVLTF,TGTGCCAGCAGCTTAGGAGGACTCCCCTCTCGGACCAACGTCCTGACTTTC
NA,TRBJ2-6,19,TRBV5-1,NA,CASSLDAGAPSSGANVLTF,TGCGCCAGCAGCTTGGACGCGGGGGCGCCATCCTCTGGGGCCAACGTCCTGACTTTC
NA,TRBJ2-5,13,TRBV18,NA,CASSPPSQETQYF,TGTGCCAGCTCACCACCAAGCCAAGAGACCCAGTACTTC
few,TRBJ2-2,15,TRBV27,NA,CASSLRGFDTGELFF,TGTGCCAGCAGTTTACGGGGTTTTGACACCGGGGAGCTGTTTTTT
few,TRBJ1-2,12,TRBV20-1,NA,CSALTESYGYTF,TGCAGTGCCCTAACCGAGAGTTATGGCTACACCTTC
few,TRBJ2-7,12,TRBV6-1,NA,CASSDWQYEQYF,TGTGCCAGCAGTGACTGGCAGTACGAGCAGTACTTC
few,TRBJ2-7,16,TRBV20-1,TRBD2,CSALNRLAGLAYEQYF,TGCAGTGCTCTTAATAGACTAGCGGGACTCGCCTACGAGCAGTACTTC
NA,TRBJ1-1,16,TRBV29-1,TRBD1,CSVQGIRTGGALEAFF,TGCAGCGTTCAAGGGATCCGGACAGGGGGCGCATTGGAAGCTTTCTTT
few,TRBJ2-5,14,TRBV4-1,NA,CASSQEDGWETQYF,TGCGCCAGCAGCCAGGAGGACGGTTGGGAGACCCAGTACTTC
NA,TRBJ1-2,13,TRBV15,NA,CATSSLDNYGYTF,TGTGCCACCAGCAGCCTCGATAACTATGGCTACACCTTC